Reported below is one TCR beta chain. Antigen: not known. The sample originates from a study of long-term antiretroviral therapy in people with HIV. General observations from the study: Records did not include ART adherence, viral resistance or therapy changes. Clones that had undergone expansion before ART dominated the repertoire at all time points. Versus controls, repertoires in people with HIV had narrower CDR3 length ranges.

Running of the v3.0 immunoSEQ assay took place at survey level. Repertoires were generated with immunoSEQ multiplex PCR, while TCRdb's copy carries only in-frame clones and drops some. The sample has 45,000 or so clones, 94% seen once; the top ten hold 2% to 2.5%. V lost 1 base to trimming and J lost 2 bases, with 7 bases between them. Germline CDR1 is SGHDT and CDR2 is YYEEEE. This CDR3 comprises 14 residues. This sequence joins TRBV5-6 and TRBJ1-3, with D hard to call. This clonotype was obtained from a man aged 25-40 years with HIV. The sample consisted of unsorted PBMCs, taken roughly 9.5 years after starting antiretroviral therapy. The CDR3 coding sequence is TGTGCCAGCAGCTTGCGGGGAACTGGAAACACCATATATTTT. This gives the protein CASSLRGTGNTIYF. Full variable domain (remainder filled in from reference TRBV5-6 and TRBJ1-3): DAGVTQSPTHLIKTRGQQVTLRCSPKSGHDTVSWYQQALGQGPQFIFQYYEEEERQRGNFPDRFSGHQFPNYSSELNVNALLLGDSALYLCASSLRGTGNTIYFGEGSWLTVV.